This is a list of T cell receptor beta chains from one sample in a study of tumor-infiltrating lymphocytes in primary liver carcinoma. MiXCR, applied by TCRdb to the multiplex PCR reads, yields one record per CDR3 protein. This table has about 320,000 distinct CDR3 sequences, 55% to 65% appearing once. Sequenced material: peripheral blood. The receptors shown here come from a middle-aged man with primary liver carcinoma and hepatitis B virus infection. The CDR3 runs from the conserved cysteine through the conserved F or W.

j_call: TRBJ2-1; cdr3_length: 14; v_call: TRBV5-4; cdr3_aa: CASSLGGGYNEQFF
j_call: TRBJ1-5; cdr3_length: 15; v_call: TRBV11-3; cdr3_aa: CASSFDLGVAQPQNF
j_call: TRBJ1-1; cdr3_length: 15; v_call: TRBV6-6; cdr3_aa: CASSYAGRANTEAFF
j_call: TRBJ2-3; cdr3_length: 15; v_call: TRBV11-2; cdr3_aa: CASSLVVPSTDTHYF
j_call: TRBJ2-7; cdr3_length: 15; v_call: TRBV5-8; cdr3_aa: CASSPRVGDSFEQYF
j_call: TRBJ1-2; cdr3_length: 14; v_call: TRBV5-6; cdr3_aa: CASSLPPVSRGYTF
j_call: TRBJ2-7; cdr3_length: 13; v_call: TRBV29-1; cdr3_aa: CSVGTGGVREQYF
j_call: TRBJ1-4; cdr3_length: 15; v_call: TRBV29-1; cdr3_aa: CSVEFNTASNEKLFF
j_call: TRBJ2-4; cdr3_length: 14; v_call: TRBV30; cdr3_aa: CAWSAPGSGNIQYF
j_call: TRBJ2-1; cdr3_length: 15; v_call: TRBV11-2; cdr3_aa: CASSLVGCRNNEQFF
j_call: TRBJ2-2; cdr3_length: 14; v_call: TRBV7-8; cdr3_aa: CASSLGSTTRELFF
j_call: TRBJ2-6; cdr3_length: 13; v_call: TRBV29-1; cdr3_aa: CSVRQGGANVLTF
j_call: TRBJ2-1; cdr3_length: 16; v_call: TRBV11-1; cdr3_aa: CASSLTGSSSYNGQFF
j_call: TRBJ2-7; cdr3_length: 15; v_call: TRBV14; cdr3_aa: CASSREVATSYEQYF
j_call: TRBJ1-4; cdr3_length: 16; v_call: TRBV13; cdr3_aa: CASSLRRVLRGEKLFF
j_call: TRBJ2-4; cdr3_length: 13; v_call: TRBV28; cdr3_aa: CASSRTGANIQYF
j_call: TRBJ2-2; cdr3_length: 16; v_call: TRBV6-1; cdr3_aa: CASRRGGSQNTGELFF
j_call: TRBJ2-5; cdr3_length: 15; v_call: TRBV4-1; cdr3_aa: CASSQGAGGGETQYF
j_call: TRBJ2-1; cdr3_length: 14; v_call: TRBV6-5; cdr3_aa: CASSGGGGRNEQFF
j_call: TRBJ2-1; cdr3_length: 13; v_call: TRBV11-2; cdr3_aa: CVSSLDWGNEQFF
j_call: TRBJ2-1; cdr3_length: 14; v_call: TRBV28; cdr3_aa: CASSPPGYYIEQFF
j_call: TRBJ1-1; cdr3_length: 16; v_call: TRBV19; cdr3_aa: CASSFTGGAGNTEAFF
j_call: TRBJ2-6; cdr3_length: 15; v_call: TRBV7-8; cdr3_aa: CASSRRGTGANVLTF
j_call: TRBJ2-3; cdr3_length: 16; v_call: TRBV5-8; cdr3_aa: CASSNKGGTSTDTQYF
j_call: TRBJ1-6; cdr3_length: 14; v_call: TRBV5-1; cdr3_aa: CASNLSGRPSPLHF
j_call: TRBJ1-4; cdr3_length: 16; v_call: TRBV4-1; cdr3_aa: CASSQVAGSINEKLFF
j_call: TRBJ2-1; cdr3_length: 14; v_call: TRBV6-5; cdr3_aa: CASSYGTGNNRQFF
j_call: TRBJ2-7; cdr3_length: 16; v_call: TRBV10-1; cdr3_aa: CASSESTGQVIDGQYF
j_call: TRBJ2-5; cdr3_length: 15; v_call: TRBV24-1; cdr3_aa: CATSDPRDFRETQYF
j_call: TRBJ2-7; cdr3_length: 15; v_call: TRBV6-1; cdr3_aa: CASKSLGQGAGEHYF
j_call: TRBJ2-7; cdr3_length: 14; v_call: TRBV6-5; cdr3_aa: CATSQGAGNHEQYF